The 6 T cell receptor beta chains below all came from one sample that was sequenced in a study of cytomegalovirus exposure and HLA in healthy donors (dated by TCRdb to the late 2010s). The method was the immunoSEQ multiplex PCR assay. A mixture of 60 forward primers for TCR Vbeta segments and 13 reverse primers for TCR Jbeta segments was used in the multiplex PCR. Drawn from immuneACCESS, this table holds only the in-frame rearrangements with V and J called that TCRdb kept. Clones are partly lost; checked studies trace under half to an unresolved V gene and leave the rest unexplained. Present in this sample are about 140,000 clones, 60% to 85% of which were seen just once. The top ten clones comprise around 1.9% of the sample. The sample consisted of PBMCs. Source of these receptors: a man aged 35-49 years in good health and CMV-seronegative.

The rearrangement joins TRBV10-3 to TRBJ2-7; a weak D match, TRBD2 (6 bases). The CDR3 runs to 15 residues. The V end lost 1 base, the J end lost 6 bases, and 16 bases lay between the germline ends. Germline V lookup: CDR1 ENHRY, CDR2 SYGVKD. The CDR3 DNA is TGTGCCATCAGTGAGTTTCTGGGACTTGCCGGCGAGCAGTACTTC. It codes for CAISEFLGLAGEQYF.

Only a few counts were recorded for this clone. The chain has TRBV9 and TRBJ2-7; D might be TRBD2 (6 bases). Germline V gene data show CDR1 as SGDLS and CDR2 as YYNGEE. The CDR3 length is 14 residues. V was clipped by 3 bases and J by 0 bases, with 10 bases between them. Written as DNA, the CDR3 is TGTGCCAGCAGCGGAGGCGGGGACTCCTACGAGCAGTACTTC. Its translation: CASSGGGDSYEQYF.

The CDR3 nucleotides read TGTGCCAGTAGTATAACCCCGACAGGGAACAATCAGCCCCAGCATTTT. It is translated as CASSITPTGNNQPQHF. V and J are TRBV19 and TRBJ1-5; TRBD1 aligns across 7 bases. Germline V gene data show CDR1 as LNHDA and CDR2 as SQIVND (reference sequence). Losses at the gene ends were 2 bases for V and 3 bases for J; bases not matched to a gene: 7. The length of the CDR3 is 16 residues.

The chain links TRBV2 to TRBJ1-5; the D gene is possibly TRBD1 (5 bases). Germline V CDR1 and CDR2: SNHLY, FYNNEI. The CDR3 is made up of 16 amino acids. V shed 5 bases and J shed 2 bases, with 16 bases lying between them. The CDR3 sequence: CASSWNQGIGNQPQHF. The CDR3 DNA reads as TGTGCCAGCAGTTGGAATCAGGGAATCGGCAATCAGCCCCAGCATTTT.

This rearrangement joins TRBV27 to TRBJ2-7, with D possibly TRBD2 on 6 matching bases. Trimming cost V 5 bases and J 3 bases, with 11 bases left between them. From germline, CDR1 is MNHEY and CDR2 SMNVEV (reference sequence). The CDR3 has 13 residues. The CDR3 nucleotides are TGTGCCAGCAGTCCCCGGGAGCGCTACGAGCAGTACTTC. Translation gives CASSPRERYEQYF.

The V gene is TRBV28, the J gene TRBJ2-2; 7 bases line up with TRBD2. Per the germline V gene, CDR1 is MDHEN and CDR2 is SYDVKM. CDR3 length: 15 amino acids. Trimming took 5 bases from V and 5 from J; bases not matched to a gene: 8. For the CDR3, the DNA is TGTGCCAGCAGTAGTCGGGGGGAAGGGACCGGGGAGCTGTTTTTT. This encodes CASSSRGEGTGELFF.